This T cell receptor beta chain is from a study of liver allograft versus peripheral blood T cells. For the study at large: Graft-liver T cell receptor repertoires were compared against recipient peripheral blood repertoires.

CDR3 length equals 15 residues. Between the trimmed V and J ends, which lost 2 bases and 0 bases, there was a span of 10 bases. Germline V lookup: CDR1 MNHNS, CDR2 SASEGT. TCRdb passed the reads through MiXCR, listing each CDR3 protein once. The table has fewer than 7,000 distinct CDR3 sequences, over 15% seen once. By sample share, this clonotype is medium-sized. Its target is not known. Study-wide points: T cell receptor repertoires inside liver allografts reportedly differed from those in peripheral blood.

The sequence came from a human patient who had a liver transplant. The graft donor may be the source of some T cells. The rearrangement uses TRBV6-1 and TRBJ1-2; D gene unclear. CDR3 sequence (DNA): TGTGCCAGCAGTGAACGTCAAGCCTCTAACTATGGCTACACCTTC. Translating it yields CASSERQASNYGYTF.